Relative to its sample, the clone carrying this T cell receptor beta chain is large. Its antigen is currently unknown. The data originate from a study of cytotoxic CD8 clonotypes in ibrutinib-treated CLL. General observations from the study: Having risen at ibrutinib response, clonality had fallen back toward baseline by progression.

Sequencing was performed with immunoSEQ multiplex PCR; in TCRdb, only in-frame clones are kept and a portion is missing. The sample contains some 92,000 clones, 75% to 80% of which appear only once. This CDR3 comprises 17 residues. Germline-derived CDR1 and CDR2 are SEHNR and FQNEAQ (reference sequence). Trimming removed 0 bases from V and 0 bases from J, with 12 bases in between. The chain joins TRBV7-9 to TRBJ1-3, with D tentatively TRBD1 (6 bases). The receptor was derived from a human donor with chronic lymphocytic leukemia. The sample consisted of PBMCs, taken after 24 months of ibrutinib treatment. The CDR3 sequence is CASSLAGRGDSGNTIYF. CDR3 in DNA: TGTGCCAGCAGCTTAGCGGGCAGGGGCGACTCTGGAAACACCATATATTTT.